The present T cell receptor (beta chain) was sequenced within a study of T cells expressing NK-cell markers. Findings and limits, study-wide: Several donors' CD3+CD56-NKG2C+ cells were dominated by the same clonotypes.

With the 5' RACE reads reprocessed, TCRdb shows one record per CDR3 protein and no DNA. Its listing shows hundreds of thousands of distinct CDR3 sequences. CDR1 LGHNA and CDR2 YSLEER come from the germline V gene. This CDR3 spans 18 amino acids. About this clonotype: Its specificity is not known.

The clonotype was recovered from a woman aged 18 to 75 in good health. The chain uses TRBV4-3 and TRBJ2-2; the TRBD1 assignment by TCRdb is unverifiable without DNA. Material for sequencing was blood T cells: a sorted CD56 or NKG2C T cell subset, CD4+ or CD8+ T cells, or bulk PBMC T cells (not recorded which). The CDR3 protein is CVSSPRPLWVGSTGELFF.